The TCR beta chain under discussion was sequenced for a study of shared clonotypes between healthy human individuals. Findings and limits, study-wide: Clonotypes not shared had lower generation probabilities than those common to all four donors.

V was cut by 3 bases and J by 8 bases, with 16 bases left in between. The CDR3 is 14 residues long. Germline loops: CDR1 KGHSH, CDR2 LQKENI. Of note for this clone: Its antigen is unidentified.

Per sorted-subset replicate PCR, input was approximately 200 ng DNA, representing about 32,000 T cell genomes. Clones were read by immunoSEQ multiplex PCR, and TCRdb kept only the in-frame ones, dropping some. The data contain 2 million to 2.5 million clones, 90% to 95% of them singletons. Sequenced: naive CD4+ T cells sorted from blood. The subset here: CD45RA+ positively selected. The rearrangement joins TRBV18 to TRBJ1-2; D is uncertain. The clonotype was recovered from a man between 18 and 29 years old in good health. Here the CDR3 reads CASSPGNADRGYTF. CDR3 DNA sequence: TGTGCCAGCTCACCCGGGAACGCAGATAGGGGCTACACCTTC.